This TCR beta chain was identified in a study of identical twins. Healthy Caucasians alone served as donors. Many counts were recorded for this clonotype. MiXCR, run by TCRdb on the 5' RACE reads, gives a single entry per CDR3 protein. The profile covers hundreds of thousands of distinct CDR3 sequences, with roughly 18% appearing a single time and roughly 13% taken by the ten largest. Trimming cost V 6 bases and J 3 bases, with 15 bases left between them. This CDR3 is 14 amino acids long. This sample also belongs to another study, concerning T cells expressing NK-cell markers. Per that paper: Seven of the eight sequenced donors were classified as HCMV-seropositive, and one was classified as seronegative. In a group of about 6 donors, dominant NKG2C+ clonotypes represented 1.0-7.0% of CD8+ T cells.

Input material: PBMCs. The source of this sequence is a young woman in good health. This chain connects TRBV12-3 or TRBV12-4 to TRBJ2-7, with D unresolved. The CDR3: CASSLQGAVYEQYF. For the CDR3, the DNA is TGTGCCAGCAGCCTACAAGGTGCTGTCTACGAGCAGTACTTC.